This entry lists 19 T cell receptor beta chains sequenced from one sample in a study of PD-1 blockade in classical Hodgkin lymphoma. This table comes from immunoSEQ multiplex PCR, and its TCRdb copy is limited to in-frame clones, with some not included. The table records around 28,000 clones, approximately 70% of them present only once. No patient escaped relapse after autologous stem cell transplantation, and brentuximab vedotin exposure varied. The specimen was peripheral blood mononuclear cells (PBMCs), collected before the second cycle of nivolumab. These receptors originate from a human donor with classical Hodgkin lymphoma.

This clone is a singleton in its sample. V usage is TRBV5-1 and J usage is TRBJ1-2, with 9 bases identical to TRBD1. The CDR3 is 14 amino acids. The ends lost 6 bases at V and 2 bases at J; junction bases unmatched: 5. Germline lookup yields CDR1 SGHRS and CDR2 YFSETQ. CDR3: CASTRTGANYGYTF. The DNA of the CDR3 is TGCGCCAGCACCCGGACAGGGGCAAACTATGGCTACACCTTC.

The gene calls are TRBV7-2 and TRBJ2-2; D is unclear. The CDR3 is made up of 13 amino acids. V lost 2 bases and J 7 bases, leaving 8 bases between the germline ends. Germline lookup yields CDR1 SGHTA and CDR2 FQGNSA. CDR3 protein: CASSLRRLGELFF. CDR3 nucleotide sequence: TGTGCCAGCAGCTTACGGCGGCTCGGGGAGCTGTTTTTT.

This clone was counted only a few times. The V and J genes are TRBV5-6 and TRBJ1-4; 9 bases fit TRBD1. CDR3 size: 15 residues. CDR1 SGHDT and CDR2 YYEEEE come from the germline V gene. Unmatched junction bases numbered 13, after V lost 2 bases and J lost 14 bases. CDR3 coding DNA: TGTGCCAGCAGCTTCGGACAGGGGCCGAATCGAAAGCTGTTTTTT. Its protein is CASSFGQGPNRKLFF.

This clone has a handful of counts. The chain links TRBV6-5 to TRBJ2-2; a weak D match, TRBD1 (6 bases). The CDR3 length is 16 residues. Trimming stripped 3 bases from V and 0 bases from J, with 11 bases between. The V gene's germline CDR1 is MNHEY and CDR2 SVGAGI. The CDR3 spells CASSYFRTANTGELFF. The CDR3 nucleotides are TGTGCCAGCAGTTATTTTAGGACAGCGAACACCGGGGAGCTGTTTTTT.

The gene calls are TRBV28 and TRBJ2-7; D not resolved. V was trimmed by 5 bases and J by 2 bases, leaving 13 bases between them. The CDR3 contains 14 residues. Germline CDR1 is MDHEN and CDR2 is SYDVKM. The CDR3 DNA sequence: TGTGCCAGCAGTCGCCGACTTGGTGCCTACGAGCAGTACTTC. Translated: CASSRRLGAYEQYF.

The chain links TRBV19 to TRBJ1-5; unclear D gene. V lost 5 bases and J 13 bases, leaving 15 bases between the germline ends. The germline V gene has CDR1 LNHDA and CDR2 SQIVND (reference sequence). There are 12 residues in the CDR3. In DNA, the CDR3 is TGTGCCAGTAGTGTCTCTGACACCCGTCAGCATTTT. Translating it yields CASSVSDTRQHF.

V usage is TRBV19 and J usage is TRBJ2-3; 12 bases are a match to TRBD2. This CDR3 has 16 amino acids. CDR1 and CDR2 (germline): LNHDA, SQIVND (reference sequence). J was trimmed by 3 bases and V by 3 bases; bases with no gene match: 4. The chain's CDR3 is CASSIRGLAGTDTQYF. In nucleotides, the CDR3 is TGTGCCAGTAGTATCCGTGGACTAGCGGGGACAGATACGCAGTATTTT.

The chain is built from TRBV5-1 and TRBJ1-2; TRBD1 agrees at 7 bases. The ends lost 0 bases at V and 6 bases at J; junction bases unmatched: 2. Per germline, CDR1 SGHRS and CDR2 YFSETQ. This CDR3 is 13 amino acids long. The CDR3 spells CASSLGQGDGYTF. CDR3 sequence (DNA): TGCGCCAGCAGCTTGGGACAGGGCGATGGCTACACCTTC.

The count of this clone is one. This chain uses TRBV5-8 with TRBJ1-5; no clear D gene. From germline, CDR1 is SGHTS and CDR2 YDEGEE. CDR3 length: 15 amino acids. Trimming pared 4 bases from V and 7 bases from J, leaving 18 bases between. As DNA, the CDR3 is TGTGCCAGCAGCCTGAGGGATGTATTTAACCAGCCCCAGCATTTT. As protein: CASSLRDVFNQPQHF.

This clone appeared a few times. The rearrangement uses TRBV7-2 and TRBJ1-6; a weak D match, TRBD1 (5 bases). The CDR3 is 17 residues long. Germline-derived CDR1 and CDR2 are SGHTA and FQGNSA. The V gene lost 2 bases and the J gene lost 7 bases, with 18 bases spanning the gap. CDR3 nucleotide sequence: TGTGCCAGCAGCTTAACTTCTGCTGGGACGAAGAATTCACCCCTCCACTTT. Translation gives CASSLTSAGTKNSPLHF.

V usage is TRBV7-8 and J usage is TRBJ1-1; TRBD1 aligns across 7 bases. The germline CDR1 and CDR2 sequences are SGHVS and FQNEAQ. J was trimmed by 0 bases and V by 4 bases; bases with no gene match: 5. The CDR3 sequence is 15 residues long. CDR3 region: CASSSPGQMNTEAFF. The CDR3 DNA is TGTGCCAGCAGCTCCCCGGGACAGATGAACACTGAAGCTTTCTTT.

This clone showed up just once. The chain recombines TRBV4-1 with TRBJ2-1; TRBD2 matches 13 bases. Trimming cost V 1 base and J 0 bases; bases outside gene matches: 3. The V gene's germline CDR1 is MGHRA and CDR2 YSYEKL. The CDR3 totals 18 residues. The CDR3 sequence: CASSQGTSGGLSYNEQFF. CDR3 nucleotide sequence: TGCGCCAGCAGCCAAGGGACTAGCGGGGGCCTCTCCTACAATGAGCAGTTCTTC.

The chain carries TRBV7-9 and TRBJ2-7; D uncertain. Germline CDR1 reads SEHNR; CDR2 reads FQNEAQ (reference sequence). The ends were cut back, 3 bases at V and 2 bases at J, with 8 bases in the middle. The CDR3 is 13 amino acids. This chain's CDR3 is CASSLEDAYEQYF. CDR3 in DNA: TGTGCCAGCAGCTTGGAAGATGCCTACGAGCAGTACTTC.

This clone was detected a few times. This chain connects TRBV5-1 to TRBJ1-1; D not resolved. Deletions cut 2 bases from V and 8 bases from J, with 16 bases between. The CDR3 sequence is 14 residues long. Looked up from germline, CDR1 is SGHRS and CDR2 is YFSETQ. The CDR3 here is CASSFTLGQSEAFF. The CDR3 coding sequence is TGCGCCAGCAGCTTCACCTTAGGGCAATCGGAAGCTTTCTTT. Supplemented by reference TRBV5-1 and TRBJ1-1, the full variable domain reads KAGVTQTPRYLIKTRGQQVTLSCSPISGHRSVSWYQQTPGQGLQFLFEYFSETQRNKGNFPGRFSGRQFSNSRSEMNVSTLELGDSALYLCASSFTLGQSEAFFGQGTRLTVV.

The chain carries TRBV7-3 and TRBJ2-3; D is uncertain. The CDR3 has 13 residues. In germline, CDR1 is SGHTA, CDR2 FQGTGA. Trimming left V 5 bases short and J 0 bases short, with 6 bases between. The CDR3 DNA is TGTGCCAGCAGCAAACATAGCACAGATACGCAGTATTTT. Its translation is CASSKHSTDTQYF.

The chain joins TRBV9 to TRBJ1-2; no definite D call. Germline lookup yields CDR1 SGDLS and CDR2 YYNGEE. The CDR3 contains 13 residues. The ends were cut back, 6 bases at V and 8 bases at J, with 17 bases in the middle. CDR3 in amino acids: CASTEALIPGYTF. Written as DNA, the CDR3 is TGTGCCAGCACAGAGGCCCTGATCCCCGGCTACACCTTC.

V is TRBV19 and J is TRBJ2-4; 8 bases agree with TRBD2. The CDR3 has 13 amino acids. Germline V gene data show CDR1 as LNHDA and CDR2 as SQIVND (reference sequence). V lost 11 bases and J lost 8; bases outside the gene matches: 11. The CDR3 nucleotides are TGTGCCTCCGGGGGGGGCGGGAGAGACATTCAGTACTTC. Encoded protein: CASGGGGRDIQYF.

This clone was recorded once. The V and J genes are TRBV28 and TRBJ1-5; 9 nucleotides agree with TRBD1. With V trimmed by 6 bases and J by 6 bases, 9 bases remained unmatched. Germline V gives CDR1 MDHEN, CDR2 SYDVKM. The CDR3 spans 15 residues. The CDR3 sequence is CASSVPGQGGQPQHF. CDR3 in DNA: TGTGCCAGCAGCGTGCCGGGACAGGGTGGTCAGCCCCAGCATTTT.

The chain has TRBV7-9 and TRBJ1-4; tentative D call: TRBD1 (6 bases). Germline lookup yields CDR1 SEHNR and CDR2 FQNEAQ (reference sequence). V was cut by 0 bases and J by 0 bases, with 14 bases left in between. The CDR3 is 18 amino acids. DNA for the CDR3: TGTGCCAGCAGCTTAGCCCTAGACAGGAAAACAACTAATGAAAAACTGTTTTTT. Amino acids: CASSLALDRKTTNEKLFF.